These T cell receptor beta chains were read from a single sample in a study of blood T cell repertoires in COVID-19. Sequencing was performed with immunoSEQ multiplex PCR; in TCRdb, only in-frame clones are kept and a portion is missing. Found here are about 100,000 clones, more than 70% of them singletons; the top ten hold 11%. The sample taken for sequencing was peripheral blood. The receptor source for this set is a young woman with acute or convalescent COVID-19. Both conserved end residues are part of each CDR3. D genes are given only for firm matches. Clone size is stated in some rows and not others, as once, few, many or a class when expanded.

TRBJ2-7,.,TRBV27,14,.,CASSFNIVGYEQYF,TGTGCCAGCAGTTTCAATATAGTTGGCTACGAGCAGTACTTC
TRBJ2-7,TRBD1,TRBV6-5,15,.,CATNAHRGSSYEQYF,TGTGCCACCAACGCCCACAGGGGGAGTTCCTACGAGCAGTACTTC
TRBJ1-5,TRBD1,TRBV19,14,.,CASSGTGSGQPQHF,TGTGCCAGTAGCGGGACAGGATCAGGGCAGCCCCAGCATTTT
TRBJ1-6,.,TRBV19,16,.,CASSTDSANHNSPLHF,TGTGCCAGTAGTACGGACAGCGCCAACCATAATTCACCCCTCCACTTT
TRBJ2-2,.,TRBV5-6,16,.,CASSLRRGRTGGELFF,TGTGCCAGCAGCTTAAGGCGGGGCAGAACAGGCGGGGAGCTGTTTTTT
TRBJ2-7,TRBD1,TRBV4-1,15,.,CASSQTGTEGYEQYF,TGCGCCAGCAGCCAAACCGGGACAGAAGGGTACGAGCAGTACTTC
TRBJ2-7,.,TRBV13,13,.,CASSLGRTEGQYF,TGTGCCAGCAGCTTAGGCCGGACTGAGGGGCAGTACTTC
TRBJ2-3,TRBD1,TRBV6-5,15,.,CASTGHQGAGDTQYF,TGTGCCAGCACTGGTCACCAGGGGGCGGGAGATACGCAGTATTTT
TRBJ2-5,.,TRBV3-1/TRBV3-2,14,.,CASSQGLVGETQYF,TGTGCCAGCAGCCAAGGTCTGGTCGGAGAGACCCAGTACTTC
TRBJ2-1,TRBD2,TRBV28,16,once,CASSSGGGSIYNEQFF,TGTGCCAGCAGTTCGGGCGGCGGGAGCATCTACAATGAGCAGTTCTTC
TRBJ2-1,.,TRBV18,11,.,CASSPRSEQFF,TGTGCCAGCTCCCCGAGAAGTGAGCAGTTCTTC
TRBJ1-6,.,TRBV19,13,.,CASSMGESPPLHF,TGTGCCAGTAGTATGGGCGAGAGTCCACCCCTCCACTTT
TRBJ2-2,.,TRBV7-9,17,.,CASSLVQGSLPTGELFF,TGTGCCAGCAGCTTAGTTCAGGGGAGTCTGCCCACCGGGGAGCTGTTTTTT
TRBJ2-1,TRBD2,TRBV29-1,14,.,CSVEGGGGPNEQFF,TGCAGCGTTGAGGGTGGCGGGGGGCCTAATGAGCAGTTCTTC
TRBJ1-6,TRBD1,TRBV5-6,15,few,CASTLLGQGDSPLHF,TGTGCCAGCACCCTCCTCGGACAGGGGGATTCACCCCTCCACTTT
TRBJ2-3,TRBD2,TRBV7-9,14,.,CAGLTSGGTDTQYF,TGTGCCGGACTAACTAGCGGGGGCACAGATACGCAGTATTTT
TRBJ2-7,.,TRBV5-6,13,.,CASSAGTTDEQYF,TGTGCCAGCAGCGCCGGGACAACAGACGAGCAGTACTTC
TRBJ1-5,TRBD1,TRBV5-6,15,.,CASSALTGGSQPQHF,TGTGCCAGCAGCGCCCTGACAGGGGGTAGTCAGCCCCAGCATTTT
TRBJ1-5,.,TRBV27,13,.,CASSNGMDQPQHF,TGTGCCAGCAGTAACGGGATGGATCAGCCCCAGCATTTT
TRBJ2-1,TRBD2,TRBV12-3/TRBV12-4,13,.,CASSPGSGGVVFF,TGTGCCAGCAGTCCCGGGAGCGGGGGGGTGGTGTTCTTC
TRBJ1-1,TRBD1,TRBV7-2,14,.,CASSFSTGGTEAFF,TGTGCCAGCAGCTTTTCGACAGGGGGCACTGAAGCTTTCTTT
TRBJ2-3,.,TRBV24-1,13,.,CATSDSAANTQYF,TGTGCCACCAGTGATTCTGCGGCGAATACGCAGTATTTT
TRBJ1-1,TRBD1,TRBV28,13,.,CASSRQGNDEAFF,TGTGCCAGCAGTAGACAGGGGAACGATGAAGCTTTCTTT
TRBJ2-1,.,TRBV12-5,15,.,CASGFRPGLSNEQFF,TGTGCTAGTGGTTTTCGTCCAGGACTATCCAATGAGCAGTTCTTC
TRBJ2-7,.,TRBV24-1,16,.,CATSDFRQERSYEQYF,TGTGCCACCAGTGACTTTAGACAGGAGCGCTCCTACGAGCAGTACTTC
TRBJ1-2,.,TRBV5-1,16,once,CASSLGTGFDYYGYTF,TGCGCCAGCAGCCTCGGAACAGGGTTCGACTACTATGGCTACACCTTC
TRBJ2-1,TRBD1,TRBV5-4,14,.,CASSLWDRYNEQFF,TGTGCCAGCAGCTTGTGGGACAGATACAATGAGCAGTTCTTC
TRBJ1-2,.,TRBV18,16,.,CASSPPQGTRDYGYTF,TGTGCCAGCTCACCTCCTCAGGGGACCCGGGACTATGGCTACACCTTC
TRBJ2-7,TRBD2,TRBV2,15,.,CASSGGSGPSYEQYF,TGTGCCAGCAGTGGTGGTAGCGGGCCTTCCTACGAGCAGTACTTC
TRBJ1-2,TRBD1,TRBV24-1,14,.,CATSENRQGDGYTF,TGTGCCACCAGTGAGAACAGACAGGGTGATGGCTACACCTTC
TRBJ1-5,TRBD1,TRBV28,13,.,CASRSTGDQPQHF,TGTGCCAGCAGATCGACAGGGGATCAGCCCCAGCATTTT
TRBJ1-1,.,TRBV11-2,15,.,CASSTPKTGNTEAFF,TGTGCCAGCAGCACCCCTAAGACAGGGAACACTGAAGCTTTCTTT
TRBJ2-1,TRBD2,TRBV19,15,.,CASSTPTLSGAAQFF,TGTGCCAGTAGTACCCCGACCCTAAGCGGGGCGGCTCAGTTCTTC
TRBJ1-3,.,TRBV30,15,.,CAWKASRNSGNTIYF,TGTGCCTGGAAGGCCTCCAGGAACTCTGGAAACACCATATATTTT
TRBJ1-5,.,TRBV15,14,once,CATSTRTVVSPQHF,TGTGCCACCAGCACGCGGACAGTCGTCTCGCCCCAGCATTTT
TRBJ2-7,.,TRBV25-1,15,few,CASSESGPRRGEQYF,TGTGCCAGCAGTGAATCCGGCCCCAGAAGGGGGGAGCAGTACTTC
TRBJ1-5,TRBD1,TRBV9,15,.,CASSVGQGGNQPQHF,TGTGCCAGCAGCGTAGGACAGGGTGGCAATCAGCCCCAGCATTTT
TRBJ2-7,TRBD1,TRBV30,13,few,CAWVGDSSYEQYF,TGTGCCTGGGTGGGGGACAGTTCCTACGAGCAGTACTTC
TRBJ1-5,TRBD1,TRBV7-2,15,once,CASSPNRQGNQPQHF,TGTGCCAGCAGCCCAAACCGACAGGGGAATCAGCCCCAGCATTTT
TRBJ1-2,TRBD1,TRBV5-1,15,.,CASSLGDSQLYGYTF,TGCGCCAGCAGCTTGGGGGACAGTCAGCTCTATGGCTACACCTTC
TRBJ2-2,.,TRBV6-4,14,once,CASRPRGNTGELFF,TGTGCCAGCAGGCCACGGGGGAACACCGGGGAGCTGTTTTTT
TRBJ1-2,TRBD1,TRBV6-5,13,.,CASSYDRAGGYTF,TGTGCCAGCAGCTACGACAGGGCAGGGGGCTACACCTTC
TRBJ2-7,TRBD2,TRBV5-1,16,.,CASSAGLAGDYYEQYF,TGCGCCAGCAGCGCCGGACTAGCGGGGGACTACTACGAGCAGTACTTC
TRBJ2-7,TRBD1,TRBV29-1,12,.,CSGGQGFYEQYF,TGCAGCGGGGGACAGGGATTCTACGAGCAGTACTTC
TRBJ2-1,TRBD1,TRBV10-3,14,.,CAIMRDRGVYEQFF,TGTGCCATCATGAGGGACAGGGGGGTGTATGAGCAGTTCTTC
TRBJ2-7,.,TRBV20-1,13,.,CSASISATYEQYF,TGCAGTGCTAGTATTAGCGCAACCTACGAGCAGTACTTC
TRBJ1-2,TRBD1,TRBV7-9,17,once,CASSPEGASLRGYGYTF,TGTGCCAGCAGCCCGGAGGGGGCCTCCCTTAGGGGCTATGGCTACACCTTC
TRBJ2-5,.,TRBV5-1,14,.,CASSADRSQETQYF,TGCGCCAGCAGTGCGGACAGATCGCAAGAGACCCAGTACTTC
TRBJ1-2,TRBD1,TRBV4-2,16,.,CASSQGGGGRDYGYTF,TGTGCCAGCAGCCAAGGAGGGGGCGGGAGGGACTATGGCTACACCTTC
TRBJ2-2,.,TRBV5-1,15,.,CASSLGTLETGELFF,TGCGCCAGCAGCTTGGGGACACTTGAAACCGGGGAGCTGTTTTTT
TRBJ2-2,TRBD1,TRBV6-5,15,.,CASRSGQGGPGELFF,TGTGCCAGCAGGAGCGGACAGGGTGGCCCCGGGGAGCTGTTTTTT
TRBJ2-3,TRBD2,TRBV3-1/TRBV3-2,16,.,CASSQSTSGGTDTQYF,TGTGCCAGCAGCCAGTCGACTAGCGGGGGCACAGATACGCAGTATTTT
TRBJ2-1,TRBD2,TRBV7-9,17,.,CASSQGTSGANYNEQFF,TGTGCCAGCAGCCAAGGGACTAGCGGGGCCAACTACAATGAGCAGTTCTTC
TRBJ1-5,TRBD1,TRBV27,14,.,CASTQGTVNQPQHF,TGTGCCAGCACCCAAGGGACAGTTAATCAGCCCCAGCATTTT
TRBJ2-1,TRBD2,TRBV5-1,15,.,CASKDASGGEDEQFF,TGCGCCAGTAAGGATGCTAGCGGGGGGGAGGATGAGCAGTTCTTC
TRBJ2-7,TRBD1,TRBV7-9,14,.,CASSGRQGAYEQYF,TGTGCCAGCAGCGGCCGACAGGGGGCCTACGAGCAGTACTTC
TRBJ1-1,TRBD1,TRBV5-1,17,.,CASKGGQGHFLNTEAFF,TGCGCCAGCAAAGGGGGACAGGGTCACTTTTTGAACACTGAAGCTTTCTTT
TRBJ2-7,TRBD2,TRBV5-6,15,.,CASSLNGLASSEQYF,TGTGCCAGCAGCCTTAATGGACTAGCGTCGAGCGAGCAGTACTTC
TRBJ1-5,.,TRBV12-5,13,.,CASGLVPDQPQHF,TGTGCTAGTGGTTTGGTACCGGATCAGCCCCAGCATTTT